These T cell receptor beta chains were read from a single sample in a study of post-analysis software for immune sequencing data. Via MiXCR, TCRdb re-called the PCR reads, giving one row per CDR3 protein. Among roughly 600,000 distinct CDR3 sequences listed, 44% were seen once. What was sequenced was blood. These receptors all stem from a girl between 5 and 17 years old with multiple sclerosis. Each CDR3 is given with its conserved first and last residue. D genes are given only for firm matches. Clone size appears in some rows only: once, few, many, or a class for an expanded clone.

size: NA; D: NA; J: TRBJ2-7; V: TRBV12-3/TRBV12-4; DNA: TGTGCCAGCAGTCCATGGGTCGAGCAGTACTTC; CDR3: CASSPWVEQYF
size: few; D: NA; J: TRBJ2-5; V: TRBV2; DNA: TGTGCCAGCAATGTCGACGTTAAGAAGCAGTACTTC; CDR3: CASNVDVKKQYF
size: few; D: NA; J: TRBJ1-1; V: TRBV7-9; DNA: TGTGCCAGCAGCCTCTTACAGGGAGTGAACACTGAAGCTTTCTTT; CDR3: CASSLLQGVNTEAFF
size: NA; D: TRBD2; J: TRBJ2-5; V: TRBV7-2; DNA: TGTGCCAGCAGCCTCGGACTAGCGGGGGGAGAGACCCGGTACTTC; CDR3: CASSLGLAGGETRYF
size: NA; D: NA; J: TRBJ1-2; V: TRBV7-2; DNA: TGTGCCAGCAGCCCCGGGGGGAGATGGGGGGCGGATGGCTACACCTTC; CDR3: CASSPGGRWGADGYTF
size: NA; D: TRBD1; J: TRBJ2-1; V: TRBV5-1; DNA: TGCGCCAGCAGCTTGGGGGGACAGGGCCACAATGAGCAGTTCTTC; CDR3: CASSLGGQGHNEQFF
size: NA; D: TRBD2; J: TRBJ2-1; V: TRBV10-3; DNA: TGTGCCATCAGGAAGACTAGCGGGTACAATGAGCAGTTCTTC; CDR3: CAIRKTSGYNEQFF
size: NA; D: TRBD1; J: TRBJ1-1; V: TRBV12-3/TRBV12-4; DNA: TGTGCCAGCAGTTTCCTGGACAGGGGGAGTACTGAAGCTTTCTTT; CDR3: CASSFLDRGSTEAFF
size: NA; D: NA; J: TRBJ2-3; V: TRBV5-6; DNA: TGTGCCAGCAGCTCTTTCCGATCAGATACGCAGTATTTT; CDR3: CASSSFRSDTQYF
size: NA; D: TRBD2; J: TRBJ2-1; V: TRBV7-9; DNA: TGTGCCAGCAGTCTAGGGGCGGGAGGTCTTTACAATGAGCAGTTCTTC; CDR3: CASSLGAGGLYNEQFF
size: few; D: NA; J: TRBJ2-5; V: TRBV12-3/TRBV12-4; DNA: TGTGCCAGCAGCTTAGAGCGCGGAGAGACCCAGTACTTC; CDR3: CASSLERGETQYF
size: many; D: TRBD1; J: TRBJ1-2; V: TRBV2; DNA: TGTGCCAGCAGTGCAGAAAGGCGAACAGACAGGGAGGGCAACTATGGCTACACCTTC; CDR3: CASSAERRTDREGNYGYTF
size: NA; D: NA; J: TRBJ2-5; V: TRBV6-1; DNA: TGTGCCAGCAGTGAAGGGGCAGGCCAGGGAGAGACCCAGTACTTC; CDR3: CASSEGAGQGETQYF
size: NA; D: NA; J: TRBJ2-7; V: TRBV11-3; DNA: TGTGCCAGCAGCTTAGTCGGGGAGTACTACGAGCAGTACTTC; CDR3: CASSLVGEYYEQYF
size: NA; D: NA; J: TRBJ2-1; V: TRBV11-2; DNA: TGTGCCAGCAGACGAATCCTAGACAGATCCGGGACTCAAGCCGACGATGAGCAGTTCTTC; CDR3: CASRRILDRSGTQADDEQFF
size: NA; D: TRBD2; J: TRBJ2-1; V: TRBV4-2; DNA: TGTGCCAGCAGCCACGGACTAGCAGAAGAAAATGAGCAGTTCTTC; CDR3: CASSHGLAEENEQFF
size: NA; D: TRBD1; J: TRBJ2-7; V: TRBV5-1; DNA: TGCACCAGCAGCTTGCAATGGAGAGGGGGCGCATACGAGCAGTACTTC; CDR3: CTSSLQWRGGAYEQYF
size: NA; D: TRBD1; J: TRBJ2-5; V: TRBV5-1; DNA: TGCGCCAGCAGCTCCTACGGACAGGGCGTCAAAGAGACCCAGTACTTC; CDR3: CASSSYGQGVKETQYF
size: NA; D: NA; J: TRBJ2-1; V: TRBV18; DNA: TGTGCCAGCTCACCGTCTCTGGCCAGGCGGGATGAGCAGTTCTTC; CDR3: CASSPSLARRDEQFF
size: NA; D: NA; J: TRBJ1-1; V: TRBV5-1; DNA: TGCGCCAGCAGCAGTGATGCCCGGGGCACTGAAGCTTTCTTT; CDR3: CASSSDARGTEAFF
size: NA; D: NA; J: TRBJ1-2; V: TRBV29-1; DNA: TGCAGCGTTGACACTGGGACCCATGGCTACACCTTC; CDR3: CSVDTGTHGYTF
size: few; D: TRBD2; J: TRBJ2-7; V: TRBV7-9; DNA: TGTGCCAGCAGCCGGGGACTAGCGGGAGAACCCTCCTACGAGCAGTACTTC; CDR3: CASSRGLAGEPSYEQYF
size: once; D: NA; J: TRBJ1-1; V: TRBV7-7; DNA: TGTGCTAGCAGCTTTCAATTGAACACTGAAGCTTTCTTT; CDR3: CASSFQLNTEAFF
size: NA; D: NA; J: TRBJ1-2; V: TRBV7-9; DNA: TGTGCCAGCAGCTTAGAGTTGTCGGGCTACACCTTC; CDR3: CASSLELSGYTF
size: NA; D: NA; J: TRBJ2-5; V: TRBV9; DNA: TGTGCCAGCAGCGTAGATCGAGTATACAATGAGCAGTACTTC; CDR3: CASSVDRVYNEQYF
size: NA; D: NA; J: TRBJ1-1; V: TRBV5-1; DNA: TGCGCCAGCAGCGAGACAGCGAACACTGAAGCTTTCTTT; CDR3: CASSETANTEAFF